This is a list of T cell receptor beta chains from one sample in a study of blood T cell repertoires in COVID-19. Produced via immunoSEQ multiplex PCR; TCRdb's table is partial and in-frame only. Found here are around 150,000 clones, 90% to 95% of them singletons; the top ten hold approximately 4.6%. The sequencing input was peripheral blood. These receptors all come from a woman between 50 and 59 years old with acute or convalescent COVID-19. The CDR3 runs from the conserved cysteine through the conserved F or W.

TRBJ1-5 TRBV3-1/TRBV3-2 CASSQGYAGTTHQPQHF
TRBJ2-1 TRBV24-1 CATRPRGQGILEQFF
TRBJ1-5 TRBV6-4 CASSETGQPNQPQHF
TRBJ1-5 TRBV9 CASSVEGGQPQHF
TRBJ1-5 TRBV4-1 CASSQLEGNQPQHF
TRBJ1-5 TRBV6-2/TRBV6-3 CASSTGGRNQPQHF
TRBJ2-7 TRBV7-9 CASEGTFDEQYF
TRBJ2-7 TRBV6-2/TRBV6-3 CASSFRDYSYEQYF
TRBJ1-2 TRBV4-1 CASSQDLVNYGYTF
TRBJ1-5 TRBV6-2/TRBV6-3 CASSLTRDRGPQPQHF
TRBJ2-5 TRBV5-1 CASCPGGDNQETQYF
TRBJ1-2 TRBV2 CASSGNRGNYGYTF
TRBJ2-5 TRBV4-1 CASSQVVASGRGETQYF
TRBJ1-1 TRBV5-5 CASRSGTANTEAFF
TRBJ1-4 TRBV4-1 CASSPGPTNEKLFF
TRBJ1-5 TRBV5-1 CVLGAGKNQPQHF
TRBJ1-5 TRBV18 CASSRGQSNQPQHF
TRBJ2-3 TRBV28 CASSFPTGTVSQDTQYF
TRBJ1-6 TRBV10-2 CASSEPPLAKSPLHF
TRBJ1-2 TRBV6-5 CASSPRDTLGDGYTF
TRBJ2-7 TRBV27 CASSHYTGTRPYEQYF
TRBJ2-7 TRBV9 CASSVGSGDLPYEQYF
TRBJ1-5 TRBV7-3 CATRTGDNQPQHF
TRBJ1-6 TRBV6-2/TRBV6-3 CASSLGTNNSPLHF
TRBJ1-2 TRBV29-1 CSAGDRTNYGYTF
TRBJ2-2 TRBV7-8 CASSSQTRNTGELFF
TRBJ2-2 TRBV7-6 CASSLVDGELFF
TRBJ2-2 TRBV7-3 CASSLRVAGGPTGELFF
TRBJ1-2 TRBV10-3 CAIGRSGYGYTF
TRBJ1-2 TRBV28 CASRGQPVYGYTF
TRBJ1-1 TRBV9 CASSVGPGLNTEAFF